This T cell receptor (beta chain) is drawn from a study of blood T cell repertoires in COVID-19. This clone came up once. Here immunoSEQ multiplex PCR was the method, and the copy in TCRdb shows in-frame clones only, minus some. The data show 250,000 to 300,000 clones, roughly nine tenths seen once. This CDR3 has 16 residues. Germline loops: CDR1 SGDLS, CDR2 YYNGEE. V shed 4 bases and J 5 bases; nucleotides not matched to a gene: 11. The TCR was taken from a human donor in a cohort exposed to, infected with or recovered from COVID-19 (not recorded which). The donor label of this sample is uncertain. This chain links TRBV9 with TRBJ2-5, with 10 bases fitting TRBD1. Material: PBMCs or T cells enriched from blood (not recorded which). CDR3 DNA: TGTGCCAGCAGCCTCCGGGACAGGGGCGACGGGGAGACCCAGTACTTC. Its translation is CASSLRDRGDGETQYF.